This is a list of T cell receptor beta chains from one sample in a study of OX40 agonist ivuxolimab in advanced cancers. Sequencing used immunoSEQ multiplex PCR; TCRdb keeps in-frame clones, though not all of them. The table shows 85,000 to 100,000 clones, with around 87% occurring only once. The sequencing used CD4+ or CD8+ T cells sorted from blood, collected in a trial of the OX40 agonist ivuxolimab. The receptors derive from an adult with an advanced solid tumor such as melanoma, head and neck, liver or kidney cancer. Both conserved end residues are part of each CDR3. Each record gives: V gene, clone size, D gene, J gene, CDR3 DNA, CDR3 protein. The D gene is left open where the match is weak. Size tells how often a clone was seen (once, few, many) or the class of an expanded clone, and some rows leave it out.

>TRBV5-5|once|TRBD1|TRBJ1-4
TGTGCCAGCAGCTCGCCGGGACAGGCTAATGAAAAACTGTTTTTT
CASSSPGQANEKLFF
>TRBV28|.|.|TRBJ1-3
TGTGCCAGCAGTTTACCCGACCCGGGGCCCGACCTTAAAAACACCATATATTTT
CASSLPDPGPDLKNTIYF
>TRBV9|.|.|TRBJ2-1
TGTGCCAGCAGCGTGGGAGGGGGAAGTTACAATGAGCAGTTCTTC
CASSVGGGSYNEQFF
>TRBV7-7|.|TRBD2|TRBJ2-1
TGTGCTAGCAGCCCCACTAGCGGGAGCTACAATGAGCAGTTCTTC
CASSPTSGSYNEQFF
>TRBV11-3|few|.|TRBJ1-6
TGTGCCAGCAGCTTAAGACAGAATTCACCCCTCCACTTT
CASSLRQNSPLHF
>TRBV19|.|.|TRBJ2-7
TGTGCCAGTAGTATCTCCGGGGGCCCCTACGAGCAGTACTTC
CASSISGGPYEQYF
>TRBV11-2|medium-sized|.|TRBJ1-1
TGTGCCAGCAGCTTACGAGTTCAGAAGAACACTGAAGCTTTCTTT
CASSLRVQKNTEAFF
>TRBV14|few|TRBD1|TRBJ2-1
TGTGCCAGCAGAGAAACAGGGGGAGCCTACAATGAGCAGTTCTTC
CASRETGGAYNEQFF
>TRBV2|.|.|TRBJ2-3
TGTGCCAGCAGTGAGGGGACGCTCAATACGCAGTATTTT
CASSEGTLNTQYF
>TRBV11-2|.|.|TRBJ2-7
TGTGCCAGCAGCTTAAGTCAGGCCCCAGGGGAGCAGTACTTC
CASSLSQAPGEQYF
>TRBV11-3|.|TRBD1|TRBJ1-3
TGTGCCAGCAGCTTGGGGGACAGAGCTGGAAACACCATATATTTT
CASSLGDRAGNTIYF
>TRBV6-5|.|TRBD1|TRBJ2-7
TGTGCCAGCAGTTATCCCGGGACAGGGGGCGACGAGCAGTACTTC
CASSYPGTGGDEQYF
>TRBV7-8|.|.|TRBJ1-1
TGTGCCAGCAGGAGGTCAGGGGTGACTGAAGCTTTCTTT
CASRRSGVTEAFF
>TRBV2|.|.|TRBJ1-4
TGTGCCAGCAGTGACGGGCTCGCAACTAATGAAAAACTGTTTTTT
CASSDGLATNEKLFF
>TRBV19|.|TRBD2|TRBJ2-1
TGTGCCAGTACCACGAATAGCGGGTTGAACAATGAGCAGTTCTTC
CASTTNSGLNNEQFF
>TRBV19|once|TRBD2|TRBJ2-1
TGTGCCAGTAGGCCTGGACTAGCGGGGATCAATGAGCAGTTCTTC
CASRPGLAGINEQFF
>TRBV6-6|.|.|TRBJ2-2
TGTGCCAGCAGACAGGGGAACACCGGGGAGCTGTTTTTT
CASRQGNTGELFF
>TRBV14|.|.|TRBJ1-2
TGTGCCAGCAGCCAAGAATTTTTGGGTTACACCTTC
CASSQEFLGYTF
>TRBV7-9|.|.|TRBJ2-7
TGTGCCAGCAGCTTAGCACTCGGGCCCCTCGAGCAGTACTTC
CASSLALGPLEQYF
>TRBV11-2|.|.|TRBJ1-5
TGTGCCAGCAGCGAAAGCACACTGGTGGATCAGCCCCAGCATTTT
CASSESTLVDQPQHF
>TRBV30|.|.|TRBJ2-3
TGTGCCTGGAGTCCCAGGGGACGGGATACGCAGTATTTT
CAWSPRGRDTQYF
>TRBV30|.|TRBD1|TRBJ2-7
TGTGCCTGGACCGGACAGGGGCAGGGCGAGCAGTACTTC
CAWTGQGQGEQYF
>TRBV5-1|.|.|TRBJ2-7
TGCGCCAGCAGCTTGGAACCGGGGGTATCCTACGAGCAGTACTTC
CASSLEPGVSYEQYF
>TRBV29-1|.|.|TRBJ2-3
TGCAGCGGAAGTTCGAGGACAGATACGCAGTATTTT
CSGSSRTDTQYF
>TRBV6-6|.|.|TRBJ2-7
TGTGCCAGCAGTTACGGGGGCTCAGGCTACGAGCAGTACTTC
CASSYGGSGYEQYF
>TRBV5-7|.|.|TRBJ1-2
TGTGCCAGCAGCTCGCAGCACTATGGCTACACCTTC
CASSSQHYGYTF
>TRBV6-5|.|TRBD1|TRBJ1-5
TGTGCCAGCAGTAATACAGGGGGCGAAAATCAGCCCCAGCATTTT
CASSNTGGENQPQHF
>TRBV7-3|.|.|TRBJ1-3
TGTGCCAGCAGCCCCGGGGCCTCTGGAAACACCATATATTTT
CASSPGASGNTIYF
>TRBV27|.|.|TRBJ1-1
TGTGCCAGCAGTTCGGGCCTTACTGAGGCTTTCTTT
CASSSGLTEAFF
>TRBV6-1|.|.|TRBJ1-1
TGTGCCAGCAGTGCCCGACAGCGGGAGACTGAAGCTTTCTTT
CASSARQRETEAFF
>TRBV19|.|TRBD1|TRBJ2-2
TGTGCCTGCAGGACAGGGGGCACCGGGGAGCTGTTTTTT
CACRTGGTGELFF
>TRBV5-6|.|.|TRBJ2-5
TGTGCCAGCAGCTACGGGGGAGGAAGGCAAGAGACCCAGTACTTC
CASSYGGGRQETQYF
>TRBV4-2|once|TRBD1|TRBJ2-1
TGTGCCAGCAGCCAAGATTGGGACAGGGACTACAATGAGCAGTTCTTC
CASSQDWDRDYNEQFF
>TRBV19|.|.|TRBJ1-2
TGTGCCAGTAGTGTGATTAACTATGGCTACACCTTC
CASSVINYGYTF
>TRBV19|.|.|TRBJ2-1
TGTGCCAGTAGTATATTTGGGACCTCGTCCTACAATGAGCAGTTCTTC
CASSIFGTSSYNEQFF
>TRBV19|.|.|TRBJ1-1
TGTGCCAGTAGGTCCTGGGACACTGAAGCTTTCTTT
CASRSWDTEAFF
>TRBV6-1|.|.|TRBJ2-4
TGTGCCAGCGGACAACGAGCCAAAAACATTCAGTACTTC
CASGQRAKNIQYF
>TRBV4-1|.|TRBD2|TRBJ2-2
TGCGCCAGCAGCCGGCTAGCGGGAGCAGCGGGCAACACCGGGGAGCTGTTTTTT
CASSRLAGAAGNTGELFF